One sample yielded the 4 T cell receptor beta chains listed below, sequenced in a study of T cells in Graves' hyperthyroidism and ophthalmopathy. RNA transcripts served as the template for amplifying TCR beta CDR3 regions. HTBI primers were the set used in a first-round RT-PCR of the TCR CDR3. TCRdb itself ran the multiplex PCR reads through MiXCR, one entry per CDR3 protein. The repertoire holds over 250,000 distinct CDR3 sequences, less than 30% seen once, with about a quarter in the top ten. Sequenced material: blood. These receptors came from a man aged 35 to 55 with Graves' hyperthyroidism that later progressed to Graves' ophthalmopathy.

This clonotype was detected many times. Because it lacks the conserved phenylalanine or tryptophan at the end, this CDR3 is likely a read error. This chain uses TRBV6-5 with TRBJ2-7, with TRBD1 identical over 11 bases. The trim removed 3 bases at V and 3 bases at J, leaving 7 bases unmatched. The germline V gene encodes CDR1 MNHEY and CDR2 SVGAGI. The CDR3 sequence is 16 residues long. The CDR3 sequence is CASSYKAGTGGYEQYL. The CDR3 DNA reads as TGTGCCAGCAGTTATAAGGCCGGGACAGGGGGCTACGAGCAGTACCTC.

This clonotype was seen ten or more times. The chain combines TRBV4-1 with TRBJ2-7; D may be TRBD1 or TRBD2 (5 bases each). This CDR3 contains 14 residues. Trimming took off 6 bases at V and 2 bases at J, with 14 bases between the two ends. The germline CDR1 and CDR2 sequences are MGHRA and YSYEKL. The chain's CDR3 is CASSYGTSTYEQYF. The CDR3 region has the DNA TGCGCCAGCAGTTACGGGACGTCGACCTACGAGCAGTACTTC.

This clonotype was found many times. This chain joins TRBV11-2 and TRBJ1-1; no definite D call. This CDR3 is 15 amino acids long. Germline CDR1 is SGHAT and CDR2 is FQNNGV. V was pared by 0 bases and J by 0 bases, with 8 bases between. CDR3 in DNA: TGTGCCAGCAGCTTAGAGCCGGGCATGAACACTGAAGCTTTCTTT. Amino acids: CASSLEPGMNTEAFF.

This clonotype was recorded at least ten times. The CDR3 spells CAWSVQKGLRELFF. The CDR3 region has the DNA TGTGCCTGGAGTGTCCAGAAGGGCTTGAGGGAGCTGTTTTTT. This chain connects TRBV30 to TRBJ2-2; D call uncertain. CDR1 and CDR2 from the germline V gene are GTSNPN and SVGIG (reference sequence). Trimming took off 0 bases at V and 9 bases at J, with 14 bases between the two ends. The CDR3 runs to 14 residues.